This record concerns one T cell receptor (beta chain) sequence. Its specificity is not known. This specimen comes from a study of shared clonotypes between healthy human individuals. Study-wide results and caveats: An anticipated effect of sequencing depth on clonotype sharing among donors was recognized. Clonotypes not shared had lower generation probabilities than those common to all four donors.

Negatively enriched CD4+ T cells were divided by CD45RA into naive and memory. Produced via immunoSEQ multiplex PCR; TCRdb's table is partial and in-frame only. This sample carries about a million clones, approximately 80% of them seen once, and the ten largest clones take about 1.5%. CDR1 and CDR2 from the germline V gene are ENHRY and SYGVKD. The germline V and J ends were trimmed by 6 bases and 6 bases, with 15 bases remaining between them. This CDR3 spans 13 amino acids. This clonotype was sampled from a young man in good health. Specimen: memory CD4+ T cells sorted from blood. The sample's subset: CD45RA-negative fraction. This sequence joins TRBV10-3 and TRBJ2-7; D may be TRBD2 (5 bases). CDR3 nucleotides: TGTGCCATCAGAGAGCTATTACTAGGCGAGCAGTACTTC. This gives the protein CAIRELLLGEQYF.